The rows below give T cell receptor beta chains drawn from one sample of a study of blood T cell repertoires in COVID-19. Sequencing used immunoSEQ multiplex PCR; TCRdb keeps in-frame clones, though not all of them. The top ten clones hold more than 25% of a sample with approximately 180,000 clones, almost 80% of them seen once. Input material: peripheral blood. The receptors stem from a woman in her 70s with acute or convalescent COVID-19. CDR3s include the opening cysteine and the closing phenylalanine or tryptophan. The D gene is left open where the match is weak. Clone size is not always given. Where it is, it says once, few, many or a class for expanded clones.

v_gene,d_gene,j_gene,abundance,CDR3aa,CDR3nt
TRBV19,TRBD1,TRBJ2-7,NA,CASSIAGGPYEQYF,TGTGCCAGTAGTATAGCAGGGGGCCCCTACGAGCAGTACTTC
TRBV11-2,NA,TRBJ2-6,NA,CASSSQGGGANVLTF,TGTGCCAGCAGCTCACAGGGTGGTGGGGCCAACGTCCTGACTTTC
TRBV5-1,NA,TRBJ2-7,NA,CASSFRGGVYEQYF,TGCGCCAGCAGCTTCAGGGGAGGGGTCTATGAGCAGTACTTC
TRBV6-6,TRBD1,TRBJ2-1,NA,CASSYGQASYNEQFF,TGTGCCAGCAGTTACGGACAGGCCTCCTACAATGAGCAGTTCTTC
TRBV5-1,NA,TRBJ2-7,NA,CASKLAAGEQYF,TGCGCCAGCAAGCTGGCCGCGGGGGAGCAGTACTTC
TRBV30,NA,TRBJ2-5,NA,CAWSRGLGRDQETQYF,TGTGCCTGGAGTCGAGGGCTTGGGCGGGACCAAGAGACCCAGTACTTC
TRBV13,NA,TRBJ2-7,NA,CASSGGSGDEQYF,TGTGCCAGCAGCGGAGGCTCTGGGGACGAGCAGTACTTC
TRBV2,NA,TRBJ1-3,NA,CASSEIGLNSGNTIYF,TGTGCCAGCAGTGAAATAGGACTGAACTCTGGAAACACCATATATTTT
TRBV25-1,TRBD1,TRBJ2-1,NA,CASSGTGVPTSSYNEQFF,TGTGCCAGCAGTGGTACAGGGGTTCCCACGAGCTCCTACAATGAGCAGTTCTTC
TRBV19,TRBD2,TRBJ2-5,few,CASSDSGTETQYF,TGTGCCAGTAGTGATAGCGGGACGGAGACCCAGTACTTC
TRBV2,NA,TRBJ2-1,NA,CASSREWSGRSLYNEQFF,TGTGCCAGCAGTAGAGAGTGGAGCGGGCGTTCCCTCTACAATGAGCAGTTCTTC
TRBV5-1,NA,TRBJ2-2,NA,CASRITLVDTGELFF,TGCGCCAGCAGAATAACACTAGTGGACACCGGGGAGCTGTTTTTT
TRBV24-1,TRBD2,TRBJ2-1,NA,CATSDLLAGSSYNEQFF,TGTGCCACCAGTGATTTGTTAGCGGGTAGCTCCTACAATGAGCAGTTCTTC
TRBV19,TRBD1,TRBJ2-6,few,CASRPGQGRSGANVLTF,TGTGCCAGTAGACCGGGACAGGGGAGGTCTGGGGCCAACGTCCTGACTTTC
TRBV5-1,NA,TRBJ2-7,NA,CASRLRESDEQYF,TGCGCCAGCAGGCTACGGGAGAGCGACGAGCAGTACTTC
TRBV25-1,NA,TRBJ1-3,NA,CASSDLTASGNTIYF,TGTGCCAGCAGTGATCTCACAGCCTCTGGAAACACCATATATTTT
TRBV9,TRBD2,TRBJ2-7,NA,CASSPRSSGSSYEQYF,TGTGCCAGCAGCCCTCGGTCCAGCGGGAGTTCCTACGAGCAGTACTTC
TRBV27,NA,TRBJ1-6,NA,CASSLRGQGNSPLHF,TGTGCCAGCAGTTTAAGGGGACAAGGAAATTCACCCCTCCACTTT
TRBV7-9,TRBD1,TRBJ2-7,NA,CASSLAAGTGKEQYF,TGTGCCAGCAGCTTAGCCGCCGGGACAGGGAAAGAGCAGTACTTC
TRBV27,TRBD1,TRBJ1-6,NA,CASSLGTGGSGSPLHF,TGTGCCAGCAGTTTAGGGACAGGGGGCTCGGGTTCACCCCTCCACTTT
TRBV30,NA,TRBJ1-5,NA,CAWSNRNNQPQHF,TGTGCCTGGAGTAACAGGAACAATCAGCCCCAGCATTTT
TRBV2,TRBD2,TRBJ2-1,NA,CASTQLRMLAGNEQFF,TGTGCCAGCACCCAGCTCAGGATGCTAGCGGGCAATGAGCAGTTCTTC
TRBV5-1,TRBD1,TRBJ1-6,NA,CASRGDSGSPLHF,TGCGCCAGCAGGGGGGACAGCGGCTCACCCCTCCACTTT
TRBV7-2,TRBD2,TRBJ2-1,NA,CASSPSGRANEQFF,TGTGCCAGCAGCCCTAGCGGGAGGGCCAATGAGCAGTTCTTC
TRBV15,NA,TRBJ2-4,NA,CATSRDSRVRGNIQYF,TGTGCCACCAGCAGAGATTCTCGCGTACGAGGGAACATTCAGTACTTC
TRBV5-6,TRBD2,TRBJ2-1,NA,CASSSGTSGYYNEQFF,TGTGCCAGCAGCTCCGGGACTAGCGGCTATTACAATGAGCAGTTCTTC
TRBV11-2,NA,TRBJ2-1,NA,CAPPSASSYNEQFF,TGTGCCCCCCCTTCGGCTAGCTCGTACAATGAGCAGTTCTTC
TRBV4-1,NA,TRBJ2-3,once,CASSQGPLITDTQYF,TGCGCCAGCAGTCAGGGGCCCCTCATCACAGATACGCAGTATTTT
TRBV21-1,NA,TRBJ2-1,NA,CASSRGGSYNEQFF,TGTGCCAGCAGCAGGGGAGGTTCCTACAATGAGCAGTTCTTC
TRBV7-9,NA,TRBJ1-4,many,CASTALQGSPKLFF,TGTGCCAGCACCGCCCTCCAGGGGAGTCCAAAACTGTTTTTT
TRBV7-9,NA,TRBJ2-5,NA,CASSLLGQGQETQYF,TGTGCCAGCAGCTTATTGGGGCAGGGCCAAGAGACCCAGTACTTC
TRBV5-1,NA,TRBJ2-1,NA,CASSLEAGVHQSEQFF,TGCGCCAGCAGCTTGGAGGCAGGGGTGCATCAGAGTGAGCAGTTCTTC
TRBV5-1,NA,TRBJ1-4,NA,CASSEGGRSEKLFF,TGCGCCAGCAGTGAGGGAGGGCGTTCGGAAAAACTGTTTTTT
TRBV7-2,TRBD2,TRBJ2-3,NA,CASSLRVAGVTDTQYF,TGTGCCAGCAGCTTAAGAGTAGCGGGCGTCACAGATACGCAGTATTTT
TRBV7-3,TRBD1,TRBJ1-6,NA,CASSLNSRGLDSPLHF,TGTGCCAGCAGCTTAAATAGCAGGGGGCTGGACTCACCCCTCCACTTT
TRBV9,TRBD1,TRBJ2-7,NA,CASSATGTGIYEQYF,TGTGCCAGCAGCGCCACCGGGACAGGGATCTACGAGCAGTACTTC
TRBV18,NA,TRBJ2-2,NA,CASSQRQENTGELFF,TGTGCCAGCTCACAGCGGCAGGAGAACACCGGGGAGCTGTTTTTT
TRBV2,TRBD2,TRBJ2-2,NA,CASALAGGTNTGELFF,TGTGCCAGCGCACTAGCGGGGGGAACGAACACCGGGGAGCTGTTTTTT
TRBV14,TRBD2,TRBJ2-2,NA,CASSQDLRSLGAGGWTGELFF,TGTGCCAGCAGCCAAGATTTGCGATCCCTGGGAGCGGGAGGTTGGACCGGGGAGCTGTTTTTT
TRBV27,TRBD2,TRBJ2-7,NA,CASKELASYEQYF,TGTGCCAGCAAAGAACTAGCGTCCTACGAGCAGTACTTC